Below, 8 T cell receptor beta chains from the same sample are listed, as sequenced in a study of blood T cell repertoires in COVID-19 (dated by TCRdb to 2018 to 2021). Library construction relied on the immunoSEQ multiplex PCR assay. What TCRdb holds here is the immuneACCESS table cut down to in-frame rearrangements. Part of the clones is not present; checked against another copy, under half of the missing clones reflect an unresolved V gene, and the others are unexplained. The sample records hundreds of thousands of clones, roughly nine tenths of which are singletons. Together, the top ten hold approximately 2% of the sample. Sequenced sample: peripheral blood. The receptors come from a woman in her twenties or thirties with COVID-19, enrolled during active disease.

This CDR3 reads CASSPGQSGYNEQFF. CDR3 sequence (DNA): TGTGCCAGCAGTCCGGGACAGAGTGGGTACAATGAGCAGTTCTTC. The rearrangement uses TRBV2 and TRBJ2-1; 7 bases fit TRBD1. The CDR3 has 15 residues. The germline V gene has CDR1 SNHLY and CDR2 FYNNEI. With V trimmed by 5 bases and J by 4 bases, 8 bases remained unmatched.

The chain combines TRBV5-1 with TRBJ1-4; 8 nucleotides line up with TRBD1. From germline, CDR1 is SGHRS and CDR2 YFSETQ. V dropped 2 bases and J dropped 8; count of bases not matched to a gene: 5. The CDR3 is 14 residues long. This CDR3 is CASSLGQGQEKLFF. CDR3 bases: TGCGCCAGCAGCTTAGGACAGGGTCAAGAAAAACTGTTTTTT.

The CDR3 sequence: CASSLEGRANEKLFF. The CDR3 coding sequence is TGCGCCAGCAGCCTTGAGGGGAGGGCTAATGAAAAACTGTTTTTT. This sequence joins TRBV4-1 and TRBJ1-4, with D perhaps matching TRBD1 (5 bases). CDR1 and CDR2 from the germline V gene are MGHRA and YSYEKL. V was trimmed by 4 bases and J by 3 bases, leaving 12 bases between them. CDR3 length equals 15 residues.

This chain connects TRBV2 to TRBJ2-3, with D uncertain. The ends were cut back, 5 bases at V and 2 bases at J, with 5 bases in the middle. This CDR3 contains 12 residues. The germline gives CDR1 SNHLY, CDR2 FYNNEI. CDR3 sequence: CASSPYTDTQYF. CDR3 nucleotides: TGTGCCAGCAGTCCTTACACAGATACGCAGTATTTT.

The rearrangement links TRBV7-2 to TRBJ2-7; 7 positions agree with TRBD1. The CDR3 consists of 14 residues. The trim removed 5 bases at V and 6 bases at J, leaving 10 bases unmatched. Germline CDR1 and CDR2: SGHTA and FQGNSA. For the CDR3, the DNA is TGTGCCAGCAGCCCCTGGACAGGCGGCCGCGAGCAGTACTTC. As protein: CASSPWTGGREQYF.

The rearrangement links TRBV6-6 to TRBJ1-5; D perhaps matches TRBD1 (5 bases). The V gene's germline CDR1 is MNHNY and CDR2 SVGAGI (reference sequence). The CDR3 spans 16 residues. The V end lost 5 bases, the J end lost 4 bases, and 18 bases lay between the germline ends. The CDR3, as DNA: TGTGCCAGCAGTCCGTCGGGGGTCAACGGGAATCAGCCCCAGCATTTT. Its protein is CASSPSGVNGNQPQHF.

This sequence joins TRBV11-2 and TRBJ1-2, with D perhaps matching TRBD1 (5 bases). CDR1 is SGHAT and CDR2 is FQNNGV in the germline V gene. Trimming shortened V by 5 bases and J by 7 bases, and 14 bases separated the two germline ends. There are 13 residues in the CDR3. This chain's CDR3 is CASSPETVFGYTF. CDR3 coding DNA: TGTGCCAGCAGCCCGGAGACAGTCTTTGGCTACACCTTC.

In nucleotides, the CDR3 is TGTGCCACCAGTGATGCAGCAGGGACTAGCACAGATACGCAGTATTTT. Translating gives CATSDAAGTSTDTQYF. This chain uses TRBV24-1 with TRBJ2-3; maybe TRBD2 (6 bases). The V gene lost 3 bases and the J gene lost 0 bases, with 12 bases spanning the gap. CDR3 length equals 16 residues. From germline, CDR1 is KGHDR and CDR2 SFDVKD.